The next 25 T cell receptor beta chains were all read from a single sample in a study of CD8 T cell repertoires and HIV-1 epitope variants. This table comes from immunoSEQ multiplex PCR, and its TCRdb copy is limited to in-frame clones, with some not included. Of roughly 5,000 clones listed, 67% are singletons. These TCRs are of unknown antigen specificity. The sample comprised cultured CD8+ T cells derived from PBMCs. The receptors stem from a male donor with HIV.

As to this clone: At the DNA level, this CDR3 is encoded by other sequences in the same sample as well. The chain uses TRBV5-1 and TRBJ1-2; maybe TRBD1 (6 bases). V lost 0 bases to trimming and J lost 8 bases, with 14 bases between them. There are 14 residues in the CDR3. Germline CDR1 is SGHRS and CDR2 is YFSETQ. CDR3 sequence (DNA): TGCGCCAGCAGCTTGGCCACAGGGTCAGGGGGCTACACCTTC. This translates into CASSLATGSGGYTF. The entire variable domain, with the rest obtained from reference TRBV5-1 and TRBJ1-2, is as follows: KAGVTQTPRYLIKTRGQQVTLSCSPISGHRSVSWYQQTPGQGLQFLFEYFSETQRNKGNFPGRFSGRQFSNSRSEMNVSTLELGDSALYLCASSLATGSGGYTFGSGTRLTVV.

V and J are TRBV6-1 and TRBJ1-1; 9 bases line up with TRBD1. The CDR3 sequence is 14 residues long. Germline CDR1 is MNHNS and CDR2 is SASEGT. V was clipped by 7 bases and J by 5 bases; unmatched bases: 8. CDR3 sequence (DNA): TGTGCCAGCATCAGGGGACAGGGACCTACTGAAGCTTTCTTT. Residues: CASIRGQGPTEAFF.

The chain recombines TRBV7-2 with TRBJ2-5; D perhaps matches TRBD2 (5 bases). V lost 4 bases, J lost 2 bases, and 14 bases lay in between. Per germline, CDR1 SGHTA and CDR2 FQGNSA. CDR3 length: 15 amino acids. The CDR3 DNA follows: TGTGCCAGCAGCTCCGCCGGGATAGATCAAGAGACCCAGTACTTC. Its protein product is CASSSAGIDQETQYF. Together with reference TRBV7-2 and TRBJ2-5, the CDR3 gives the full variable domain: GAGVSQSPSNKVTEKGKDVELRCDPISGHTALYWYRQSLGQGLEFLIYFQGNSAPDKSGLPSDRFSAERTGGSVSTLTIQRTQQEDSAVYLCASSSAGIDQETQYFGPGTRLLVL.

This clone was found a few times. The CDR3, as DNA: TGTGCCAGCAGCGGTTGGAGTAATCCCTACGAGCAGTACTTC. Translated: CASSGWSNPYEQYF. V and J are TRBV11-2 and TRBJ2-7; D is uncertain. The CDR3 has 14 residues. Trimming left V 5 bases short and J 2 bases short, with 13 bases between. Germline V gene data show CDR1 as SGHAT and CDR2 as FQNNGV.

This clone was counted only a few times. This chain uses TRBV29-1 with TRBJ2-5; the D is unclear. The V gene lost 1 base and the J gene lost 4 bases, with 10 bases spanning the gap. Per germline, CDR1 SQVTM and CDR2 ANQGSEA. CDR3 length: 13 residues. The CDR3 nucleotides are TGCAGCGTTGAAGCCCCTGGGGTAGAGACCCAGTACTTC. This sequence encodes CSVEAPGVETQYF.

This chain uses TRBV25-1 with TRBJ2-2; D tentatively reads TRBD1 or TRBD2 (5 bases each). From germline, CDR1 is MGHDK and CDR2 SYGVNS. Deletions cut 0 bases from V and 4 bases from J, with 9 bases between. There are 15 residues in the CDR3. The CDR3 DNA reads TGTGCCAGCAGTGAATACGGGGACCTCACCGGGGAGCTGTTTTTT. Translation gives CASSEYGDLTGELFF. Filled out from reference TRBV25-1 and TRBJ2-2, the complete variable domain reads EADIYQTPRYLVIGTGKKITLECSQTMGHDKMYWYQQDPGMELHLIHYSYGVNSTEKGDLSSESTVSRIRTEHFPLTLESARPSHTSQYLCASSEYGDLTGELFFGEGSRLTVL.

The chain links TRBV30 to TRBJ2-7; D is uncertain. The ends were cut back, 4 bases at V and 1 base at J, with 5 bases in the middle. Germline CDR1 GTSNPN, CDR2 SVGIG (reference sequence). The CDR3 has 11 residues. The CDR3 spells CAWTGSYEQYF. CDR3 sequence (DNA): TGTGCCTGGACAGGTTCCTACGAGCAGTACTTC.

The V gene is TRBV11-2, the J gene TRBJ2-3; D ambiguous. The CDR3 is 15 amino acids. Germline V CDR1 and CDR2: SGHAT, FQNNGV. Trimming left V 3 bases short and J 0 bases short, with 10 bases between. CDR3 sequence reads: CASSLVTASTDTQYF. Written as DNA, the CDR3 is TGTGCCAGCAGCTTGGTCACAGCTAGCACAGATACGCAGTATTTT.

J is TRBJ2-5 and V is TRBV25-1, with D hard to call. This CDR3 contains 14 residues. The germline gives CDR1 MGHDK, CDR2 SYGVNS. V shed 3 bases and J shed 5 bases, with 13 bases lying between them. The CDR3 region is CASSETVKGETQYF. CDR3 sequence (DNA): TGTGCCAGCAGTGAGACCGTGAAGGGCGAGACCCAGTACTTC.

This rearrangement joins TRBV15 to TRBJ2-2, with D possibly matching TRBD2 (5 bases). Germline V gives CDR1 LNHNV, CDR2 YYDKDF (reference sequence). CDR3 size: 14 residues. The ends were cut back, 1 base at V and 7 bases at J, with 10 bases in the middle. The CDR3 DNA reads TGTGCCACCAGCAGAGTGGACTCGGGCGGGGAGCTGTTTTTT. Protein product: CATSRVDSGGELFF. The entire variable domain, with the rest obtained from reference TRBV15 and TRBJ2-2, is as follows: DAMVIQNPRYQVTQFGKPVTLSCSQTLNHNVMYWYQQKSSQAPKLLFHYYDKDFNNEADTPDNFQSRRPNTSFCFLDIRSPGLGDTAMYLCATSRVDSGGELFFGEGSRLTVL.

The gene calls are TRBV21-1 and TRBJ1-2; TRBD1, as called in the table, went unchecked against the DNA. TRBV21-1 is a pseudogene segment. This CDR3 comprises 15 residues. The CDR3 DNA reads as TGTGCCAGCAGCCCCCTGCGGACAGATTTTTATGGCTACACCTTC. This codes for CASSPLRTDFYGYTF.

This clone occurred once. The V gene is TRBV7-8, the J gene TRBJ2-1, with D uncertain. V gave up 1 base and J gave up 6 bases, with 16 bases separating them. CDR1 and CDR2 (germline): SGHVS, FQNEAQ. This CDR3 has 16 residues. Here the CDR3 reads CASSLEAVEYSNEQFF. The DNA of the CDR3 is TGTGCCAGCAGCTTAGAGGCGGTAGAATATAGCAATGAGCAGTTCTTC.

The rearrangement links TRBV19 to TRBJ2-1; 7 nucleotides line up with TRBD2. In germline, CDR1 is LNHDA, CDR2 SQIVND (reference sequence). V lost 7 bases to trimming and J lost 9 bases; unmatched junction nucleotides: 9. This CDR3 has 13 amino acids. Here the CDR3 reads CASKAGAAPEQFF. CDR3 DNA sequence: TGTGCCAGTAAGGCGGGAGCCGCCCCTGAGCAGTTCTTC.

This clone was seen only a few times. The genes are TRBV29-1 and TRBJ2-7; possibly TRBD2 for D (6 bases). V lost 6 bases and J lost 0, with 12 bases in between. There are 13 residues in the CDR3. Germline V lookup: CDR1 SQVTM, CDR2 ANQGSEA. CDR3 coding DNA: TGCAGCGTGGTGCGGGACGGCTCCTACGAGCAGTACTTC. Its translation is CSVVRDGSYEQYF.

The chain recombines TRBV6-5 with TRBJ2-5; 7 nucleotides match TRBD1. The germline CDR1 and CDR2 sequences are MNHEY and SVGAGI. This CDR3 has 15 amino acids. V was clipped by 5 bases and J by 0 bases; unmatched bases: 6. CDR3 in amino acids: CASSATTGNQETQYF. The CDR3 DNA follows: TGTGCCAGCAGTGCCACGACAGGGAACCAAGAGACCCAGTACTTC.

This chain joins TRBV28 and TRBJ2-7; 9 bases fit TRBD1. CDR3 length: 13 amino acids. Per germline, CDR1 MDHEN and CDR2 SYDVKM. Trimming took 6 bases from V and 5 from J; bases not matched to a gene: 5. CDR3 in DNA: TGTGCCAGCAGCCGGGACAGGGTAAACGAGCAGTACTTC. Translated, it gives CASSRDRVNEQYF.

V gene TRBV27 combines with J gene TRBJ1-1; 7 positions match TRBD1. The ends lost 5 bases at V and 1 base at J; junction bases unmatched: 13. Germline V gene sequence: CDR1 MNHEY, CDR2 SMNVEV (reference sequence). The CDR3 has 17 amino acids. The CDR3 protein is CASSPLYRGQRNTEAFF. CDR3 DNA: TGTGCCAGCAGTCCCCTCTATCGGGGACAGAGGAACACTGAAGCTTTCTTT.

This clone has just a few counts. The chain combines TRBV2 with TRBJ1-5, with 11 nucleotides matching TRBD1. The CDR3 has 20 amino acids. CDR1 SNHLY and CDR2 FYNNEI come from the germline V gene. V trimming: 1 base; J trimming: 4 bases; junction bases outside the gene matches: 15. The CDR3: CASSEVNWGQGDSGNQPQHF. The CDR3 DNA reads TGTGCCAGCAGTGAAGTAAATTGGGGACAGGGGGATAGCGGGAATCAGCCCCAGCATTTT.

The chain links TRBV11-3 to TRBJ2-7, with 9 nucleotides matching TRBD1. V shed 5 bases and J 4 bases; nucleotides not matched to a gene: 9. This CDR3 contains 15 residues. CDR1 and CDR2 (germline): SGHNT, YENEEA. CDR3 nucleotides: TGTGCCAGCAGCGCCGGGACAGGGTTTCCTTACGAGCAGTACTTC. Encoded protein: CASSAGTGFPYEQYF.

This chain uses TRBV5-4 with TRBJ2-5, with 8 bases matching TRBD2. CDR1 SGHNT and CDR2 YYREEE come from the germline V gene (reference sequence). The CDR3 is 17 residues long. Unmatched junction bases numbered 7, after V lost 0 bases and J lost 0 bases. DNA of the CDR3: TGTGCCAGCAGCTTGGGAGCGGGGGCCTTCCACCAAGAGACCCAGTACTTC. Translated: CASSLGAGAFHQETQYF.

In this sample, this clone turned up a few times. V gene TRBV4-2 combines with J gene TRBJ2-7; D might be TRBD1 or TRBD2, each matching 5 bases. Trimming cost V 4 bases and J 6 bases, with 7 bases left between them. The CDR3 runs 11 residues. Germline CDR1 and CDR2: LGHNA and YNFKEQ. In DNA, the CDR3 is TGTGCCAGCAGCCGTGGGGGCGAGCAGTACTTC. The encoded protein is CASSRGGEQYF.

This clone is labeled as medium-sized. The chain uses TRBV4-2 and TRBJ2-7; a possible D gene is TRBD2 (5 bases). The CDR3 spans 16 residues. CDR1 is LGHNA and CDR2 is YNFKEQ in the germline V gene. V was shortened by 0 bases and J by 1 base, with 13 bases between the two germline ends. This CDR3 is CASSQDAGPTSYEQYF. CDR3 DNA: TGTGCCAGCAGCCAAGACGCGGGCCCAACTTCCTACGAGCAGTACTTC.

The rearrangement uses TRBV7-2 and TRBJ2-5; D gene uncertain. CDR1 and CDR2 from the germline V gene are SGHTA and FQGNSA. There are 14 residues in the CDR3. Trimming shortened V by 2 bases and J by 2 bases, and 9 bases separated the two germline ends. This CDR3 is CASSLSLGQETQYF. CDR3 sequence (DNA): TGTGCCAGCAGCTTATCGCTGGGGCAAGAGACCCAGTACTTC.

This clone was found a few times. This CDR3 is CASSGRGGERQETQYF. The CDR3 DNA reads as TGTGCCAGCAGCGGACGAGGGGGGGAGAGACAAGAGACCCAGTACTTC. The chain links TRBV9 to TRBJ2-5, with a tentative D call TRBD2 (7 bases). Germline CDR1 SGDLS, CDR2 YYNGEE. The V end was cut by 3 bases, the J end by 2 bases, with 17 bases between. CDR3 length: 16 residues.

This sequence joins TRBV5-5 and TRBJ1-4; 8 positions match TRBD1. After removal of 4 bases from V and 3 bases from J, the junction contained 5 bases not matched to a gene. CDR3 size: 15 residues. From germline, CDR1 is SGHKS and CDR2 YYEKEE (reference sequence). In DNA form, the CDR3 reads TGTGCCAGCAGCCCGGACAGGGTACCTAATGAAAAACTGTTTTTT. This gives the protein CASSPDRVPNEKLFF.